What follows are 27 T cell receptor beta chains derived from one specimen sequenced in a study of blood T cell repertoires in COVID-19. Clones were sequenced by immunoSEQ multiplex PCR, and TCRdb holds only the in-frame ones, with some missing. Of 30,000 or so clones in the sample, roughly four fifths were seen once. Input material: peripheral blood. The receptors were gathered from a man aged 50 to 59 with acute or convalescent COVID-19.

The gene calls are TRBV28 and TRBJ2-7, with no clear D. V was trimmed by 4 bases and J by 3 bases, leaving 4 bases between them. The CDR3 loop spans 11 amino acids. Germline V gene lookup returns CDR1 MDHEN and CDR2 SYDVKM. The CDR3 DNA sequence: TGTGCCAGCAGTTCCTACTACGAGCAGTACTTC. It translates to CASSSYYEQYF.

Comments on this clone: Sequence at one end of the junction differs from germline and may be a read error. This chain connects TRBV7-7 to TRBJ2-1; 12 bases line up with TRBD2. The CDR3 length is 15 residues. Germline values: CDR1 SSHAT, CDR2 FNYEAQ (reference sequence). CDR3 amino acids: CASSYASGRDNEQFF. The CDR3 nucleotides are TGTGCTAGCAGCTATGCTAGCGGGAGGGACAATGAGCAGTTCTTC.

The chain uses TRBV15 and TRBJ2-3; 7 bases align to TRBD2. Trimming took 0 bases from V and 7 from J; bases not matched to a gene: 4. This CDR3 has 14 amino acids. Germline CDR1 is LNHNV and CDR2 is YYDKDF (reference sequence). CDR3 in amino acids: CATSRDRGGYTQYF. For the CDR3, the DNA is TGTGCCACCAGCAGAGATCGCGGGGGATATACGCAGTATTTT.

The J gene is TRBJ2-1, the V gene TRBV4-1; D might be TRBD1 (5 bases). This CDR3 spans 14 amino acids. CDR1 and CDR2 from the germline V gene are MGHRA and YSYEKL. Trimming pared 3 bases from V and 7 bases from J, leaving 13 bases between. CDR3 region: CASSQGDSQNEQFF. CDR3 nucleotides: TGCGCCAGCAGCCAGGGCGACAGTCAGAATGAGCAGTTCTTC.

The J gene is TRBJ2-1, the V gene TRBV10-1, with 8 nucleotides matching TRBD2. V trimming: 3 bases; J trimming: 5 bases; junction bases outside the gene matches: 3. The CDR3 extends over 14 amino acids. Germline V CDR1 and CDR2: WNHNN, SYGVQD (reference sequence). The CDR3 reads CASSESGSNNEQFF. Here the CDR3 DNA reads TGCGCCAGCAGTGAAAGCGGGAGCAACAATGAGCAGTTCTTC.

For this clone: Germline and junction disagree at one end, which may indicate a read error. V gene TRBV6-1 combines with J gene TRBJ1-2; D gene ambiguous. Germline lookup yields CDR1 MNHNS and CDR2 SASEGT. This CDR3 spans 13 amino acids. CDR3 coding DNA: TGTGCCAGCAGCGAAGGAGGGAGCCATGGCTACACCTTC. This gives the protein CASSEGGSHGYTF.

The CDR3 sequence is CASSTTGGRETQYF. CDR3 DNA sequence: TGTGCCAGCAGTACGACAGGGGGGAGGGAGACCCAGTACTTC. The V gene is TRBV28, the J gene TRBJ2-5, with TRBD1 matching over 9 bases. V was clipped by 5 bases and J by 5 bases; unmatched bases: 6. Looked up from germline, CDR1 is MDHEN and CDR2 is SYDVKM. The CDR3 is 14 amino acids.

By sample share, this clone is medium-sized. The rearrangement joins TRBV9 to TRBJ1-1; weak D call: TRBD1 (6 bases). This CDR3 region has 14 residues. CDR1 is SGDLS, CDR2 YYNGEE, per germline. V lost 3 bases to trimming and J lost 4 bases, with 13 bases between them. The CDR3 region has the DNA TGTGCCAGCAGCGAACAGGGAGACGTCACTGAAGCTTTCTTT. This translates into CASSEQGDVTEAFF.

This chain links TRBV3-1 (or the pseudogene TRBV3-2) with TRBJ2-3, with D perhaps matching TRBD2 (5 bases). Trimming stripped 8 bases from V and 0 bases from J, with 15 bases between. Looked up from germline, CDR1 is LGHDT and CDR2 is YNNKEL (reference sequence). CDR3 length: 15 residues. The chain's CDR3 is CASLSGGLSTDTQYF. Here the CDR3 DNA reads TGTGCCAGCTTATCTGGCGGGCTGAGCACAGATACGCAGTATTTT.

The genes are TRBV11-2 and TRBJ2-1, with TRBD1 matching over 9 bases. The CDR3 runs 16 residues. Per the germline V gene, CDR1 is SGHAT and CDR2 is FQNNGV. The junction had 9 bases not matched to a gene; V was cut back by 5 bases and J by 4 bases. CDR3 nucleotide sequence: TGTGCCAGCAGCAAAACCGGGACAGGGATGTACAATGAGCAGTTCTTC. Translated: CASSKTGTGMYNEQFF.

V usage is TRBV7-9 and J usage is TRBJ2-1, with D possibly TRBD2 on 6 matching bases. This CDR3 region has 15 residues. Germline loops: CDR1 SEHNR, CDR2 FQNEAQ (reference sequence). V was cut by 1 base and J by 0 bases, with 7 bases left in between. In nucleotides, the CDR3 is TGTGCCAGCAGCTTAGGGACTATCTCCTACAATGAGCAGTTCTTC. Translation: CASSLGTISYNEQFF.

V gene TRBV4-2 combines with J gene TRBJ2-3; TRBD2 aligns across 9 bases. Germline CDR1 LGHNA, CDR2 YNFKEQ. After removal of 0 bases from V and 0 bases from J, the junction contained 13 bases not matched to a gene. CDR3 size: 20 residues. The CDR3 nucleotides read TGTGCCAGCAGCCAAGATCGGCTAGCGGGATCGTTTGATAGCACAGATACGCAGTATTTT. It is translated as CASSQDRLAGSFDSTDTQYF.

The V and J genes are TRBV30 and TRBJ1-2; D is unresolved. Germline CDR1 reads GTSNPN; CDR2 reads SVGIG (reference sequence). Trimming stripped 3 bases from V and 7 bases from J, with 12 bases between. The CDR3 covers 12 residues. The CDR3 region is CAWSSIYGGYTF. The CDR3 DNA sequence: TGTGCCTGGAGCTCAATTTACGGTGGCTACACCTTC.

This sequence joins TRBV6-5 and TRBJ1-2; D might be TRBD1 (6 bases). The germline V gene encodes CDR1 MNHEY and CDR2 SVGAGI. The CDR3 runs to 12 residues. The V end was cut by 2 bases, the J end by 8 bases, with 9 bases between. DNA of the CDR3: TGTGCCAGCAGTTACACAGGGCACGGCTACACCTTC. This gives the protein CASSYTGHGYTF.

This rearrangement joins TRBV6-5 to TRBJ1-1; D perhaps matches TRBD1 (5 bases). Germline V CDR1 and CDR2: MNHEY, SVGAGI. CDR3 length: 12 residues. Between the trimmed V and J ends, which lost 10 bases and 4 bases, there was a span of 13 bases. Here the CDR3 DNA reads TGTGCCACCCGGGACTCAACCACTGAAGCTTTCTTT. This translates into CATRDSTTEAFF.

This chain connects TRBV7-2 to TRBJ2-7; TRBD2 might be the D (6 bases). With 0 bases removed from V and 2 bases from J, the gap between germline ends came to 11 bases. This CDR3 spans 15 amino acids. The germline V gene encodes CDR1 SGHTA and CDR2 FQGNSA. The CDR3 DNA is TGTGCCAGCAGCTTAGCTGGAGGGTTAGCCTACGAGCAGTACTTC. It codes for CASSLAGGLAYEQYF.

This clone was picked up a small number of times. The chain couples TRBV6-1 to TRBJ1-5; unclear D gene. CDR3 length: 14 residues. Germline assignment: CDR1 MNHNS and CDR2 SASEGT. V lost 1 base to trimming and J lost 7 bases, with 11 bases between them. This CDR3 reads CASSEVASEQPQHF. CDR3 coding DNA: TGTGCCAGCAGTGAAGTCGCGAGTGAGCAGCCCCAGCATTTT.

This clone was recorded a few times. The gene calls are TRBV12-3 or TRBV12-4 and TRBJ1-1; D uncertain. V shed 3 bases and J shed 8 bases, with 7 bases lying between them. This CDR3 region has 11 residues. In DNA, the CDR3 is TGTGCCAGCAGTTTCAGGTACGAAGCTTTCTTT. Protein sequence: CASSFRYEAFF.

This clone was seen more than once but under ten times. The chain couples TRBV18 to TRBJ2-1; the match to TRBD1 covers 8 bases. V was pared by 4 bases and J by 2 bases, with 7 bases of the junction left unmatched. The germline V gene has CDR1 KGHSH and CDR2 LQKENI. This CDR3 has 16 amino acids. DNA for the CDR3: TGTGCCAGCTCACTCGACCGGGACAGGACCTACAATGAGCAGTTCTTC. Translating gives CASSLDRDRTYNEQFF.

The CDR3 reads CASSFDRRAGELFF. The CDR3, as DNA: TGTGCCAGCAGTTTCGACAGGCGGGCCGGGGAGCTGTTTTTT. J is TRBJ2-2 and V is TRBV28; D is perhaps TRBD1 (6 bases). Per germline, CDR1 MDHEN and CDR2 SYDVKM. The CDR3 is made up of 14 amino acids. Trimming took off 3 bases at V and 6 bases at J, with 11 bases between the two ends.

CDR3 protein: CASSEVFSGGGTDTQYF. CDR3 in DNA: TGTGCCAGCAGTGAAGTTTTCAGCGGGGGGGGCACAGATACGCAGTATTTT. The chain is built from TRBV6-1 and TRBJ2-3, with 10 bases that match TRBD2. Germline loops: CDR1 MNHNS, CDR2 SASEGT. The CDR3 loop spans 17 amino acids. V gave up 1 base and J gave up 1 base; unmatched junction bases: 5.

This chain connects TRBV18 to TRBJ1-6; D unresolved. The germline V gene has CDR1 KGHSH and CDR2 LQKENI. V was shortened by 3 bases and J by 7 bases, with 10 bases between the two germline ends. The CDR3 is 14 amino acids. Here the CDR3 reads CASSPTGNNSPLHF. The CDR3 DNA reads as TGTGCCAGCTCACCGACGGGGAACAATTCACCCCTCCACTTT. The whole variable domain, filled in from reference TRBV18 and TRBJ1-6, reads NAGVMQNPRHLVRRRGQEARLRCSPMKGHSHVYWYRQLPEEGLKFMVYLQKENIIDESGMPKERFSAEFPKEGPSILRIQQVVRGDSAAYFCASSPTGNNSPLHFGNGTRLTVT.

This rearrangement joins TRBV5-4 to TRBJ1-2; TRBD1 agrees at 7 bases. Germline-derived CDR1 and CDR2 are SGHNT and YYREEE (reference sequence). This CDR3 is built from 14 residues. The ends lost 4 bases at V and 4 bases at J; junction bases unmatched: 7. This CDR3 is CASSSRDSPYGYTF. For the CDR3, the DNA is TGTGCCAGCAGCAGCCGGGACAGTCCCTATGGCTACACCTTC.

The chain joins TRBV19 to TRBJ1-6; a weak D match, TRBD1 (5 bases). In germline, CDR1 is LNHDA, CDR2 SQIVND (reference sequence). V was trimmed by 7 bases and J by 10 bases, leaving 14 bases between them. The CDR3 spans 13 residues. This CDR3 is CASTLGAQSPLHF. The DNA of the CDR3 is TGTGCCAGTACCTTAGGGGCTCAGTCACCCCTCCACTTT.

V is TRBV28 and J is TRBJ2-1, with D possibly being TRBD1 (5 bases). CDR1 is MDHEN and CDR2 is SYDVKM in the germline V gene. V lost 3 bases, J lost 6 bases, and 12 bases lay in between. This CDR3 has 14 amino acids. CDR3 DNA sequence: TGTGCCAGCAGTTTGGGGCAGGGTGGCAATGAGCAGTTCTTC. Its protein product is CASSLGQGGNEQFF.

This sequence joins TRBV9 and TRBJ1-2, with D tentatively TRBD1 (5 bases). Trimming pared 0 bases from V and 4 bases from J, leaving 10 bases between. Germline assignment: CDR1 SGDLS and CDR2 YYNGEE. This CDR3 contains 14 residues. This CDR3 reads CASSVEGRAYGYTF. CDR3 bases: TGTGCCAGCAGCGTAGAAGGCAGGGCCTATGGCTACACCTTC.

V usage is TRBV6-1 and J usage is TRBJ1-4; D remains unclear. The CDR3 runs to 15 residues. Germline V lookup: CDR1 MNHNS, CDR2 SASEGT. Trimming cost V 8 bases and J 0 bases, with 13 bases left between them. CDR3 bases: TGTGCCAGCGTAGAGGACTATACAACTAATGAAAAACTGTTTTTT. It encodes CASVEDYTTNEKLFF.